The T cell receptor (beta chain) described here comes from a study of response to subunit inactivated influenza vaccine. Findings and limits, study-wide: The authors suggested that few new T cells are recruited per seasonal influenza vaccination.

Comment on this clonotype: Its antigen is unidentified.

TCRdb re-called the RT-PCR reads with MiXCR, one entry per CDR3 protein. This sample has fewer than 800,000 distinct CDR3 sequences, with less than 20% found just once. There are 17 residues in the CDR3. Looked up from germline, CDR1 is SGDLS and CDR2 is YYNGEE. V was cut by 4 bases and J by 1 base, with 18 bases left in between. This chain joins TRBV9 and TRBJ2-1, with D maybe TRBD2 (6 bases). The receptor was derived from a man aged 45-65 years who received an inactivated influenza vaccine. Specimen: PBMCs from blood, collected 11 to 12 days after vaccination. The DNA for the CDR3 is TGTGCCAGCAGCTCTCAAACCGGGACTGCATCCTACAATGAGCAGTTCTTC. It translates to CASSSQTGTASYNEQFF.